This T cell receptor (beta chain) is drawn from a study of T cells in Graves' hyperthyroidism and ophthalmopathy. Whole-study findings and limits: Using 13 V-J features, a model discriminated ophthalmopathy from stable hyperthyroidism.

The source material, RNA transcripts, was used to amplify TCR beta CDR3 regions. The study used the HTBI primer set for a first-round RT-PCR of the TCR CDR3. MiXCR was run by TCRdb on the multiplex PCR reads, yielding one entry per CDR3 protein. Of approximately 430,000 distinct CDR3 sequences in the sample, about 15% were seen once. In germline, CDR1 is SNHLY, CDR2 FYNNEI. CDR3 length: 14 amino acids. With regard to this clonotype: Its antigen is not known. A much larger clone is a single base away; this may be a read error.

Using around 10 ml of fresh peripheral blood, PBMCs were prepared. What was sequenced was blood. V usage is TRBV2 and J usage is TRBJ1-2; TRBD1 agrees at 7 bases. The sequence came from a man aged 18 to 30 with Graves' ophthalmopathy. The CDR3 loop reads CTSRGGYSNYGYTF. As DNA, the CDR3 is TGTACCAGCAGGGGGGGGTACAGTAACTATGGCTACACCTTC.